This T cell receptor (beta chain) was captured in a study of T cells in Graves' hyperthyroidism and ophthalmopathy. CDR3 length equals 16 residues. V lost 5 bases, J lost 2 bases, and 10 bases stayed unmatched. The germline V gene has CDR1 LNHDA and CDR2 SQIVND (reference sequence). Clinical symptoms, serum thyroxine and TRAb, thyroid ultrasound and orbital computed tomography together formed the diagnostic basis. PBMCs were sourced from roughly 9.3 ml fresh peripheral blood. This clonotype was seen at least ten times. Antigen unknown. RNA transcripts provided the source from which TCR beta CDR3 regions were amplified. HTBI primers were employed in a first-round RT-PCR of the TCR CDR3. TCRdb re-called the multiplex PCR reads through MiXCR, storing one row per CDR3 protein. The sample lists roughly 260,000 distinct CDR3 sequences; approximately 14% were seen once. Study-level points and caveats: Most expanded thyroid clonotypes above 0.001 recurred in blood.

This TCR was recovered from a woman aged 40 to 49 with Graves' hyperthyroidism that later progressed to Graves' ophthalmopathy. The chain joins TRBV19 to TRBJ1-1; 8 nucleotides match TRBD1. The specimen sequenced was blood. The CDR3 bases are TGTGCCAGTAGTCCAACCCTCGGGACAGGAAACACTGAAGCTTTCTTT. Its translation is CASSPTLGTGNTEAFF.